Presented here are 12 T cell receptor beta chains from one specimen sequenced in a study of breast tumors, draining lymph nodes, adjacent tissues. Samples came from axillary lymph nodes draining the breast cancer. Via MiXCR, TCRdb re-called the multiplex PCR reads, giving one row per CDR3 protein. The sample has about 230,000 distinct CDR3 sequences; approximately 29% are singletons. The material sequenced was axillary lymph node tissue. Receptors originate from a female donor with breast cancer. Some clones in this sample may be carry-over from other donors' samples.

At least ten counts were recorded for this clonotype. The chain employs TRBV6-2 or TRBV6-3 and TRBJ2-7; 7 nucleotides align to TRBD2. CDR1 is MNHEY and CDR2 is SVGEGT in the germline V gene. J gave up 7 bases and V 3 bases, and 6 bases lay outside the gene matches. The CDR3 runs 13 residues. The CDR3 DNA reads TGTGCCAGCAGTTATAACGGCGGGGGAGAGCAGTACTTC. This codes for CASSYNGGGEQYF.

This clonotype turned up a few times. A read error may be the cause here, since a much bigger clone is one base away. V is TRBV5-6 and J is TRBJ2-7; D is perhaps TRBD1 (6 bases). This CDR3 region has 16 residues. The germline gives CDR1 SGHDT, CDR2 YYEEEE. The CDR3 loop reads CASSLDPRQASYGQYF. For the CDR3, the DNA is TGTGCCAGCAGCTTGGATCCCAGACAGGCCTCCTACGGGCAGTACTTC. Combining the CDR3 with reference TRBV5-6 and TRBJ2-7 gives the whole variable domain DAGVTQSPTHLIKTRGQQVTLRCSPKSGHDTVSWYQQALGQGPQFIFQYYEEEERQRGNFPDRFSGHQFPNYSSELNVNALLLGDSALYLCASSLDPRQASYGQYFGPGTRLTVT.

This clonotype was observed many times. No conserved phenylalanine or tryptophan ends this CDR3, so it is likely a read error. The V call is TRBV7-2, the J call TRBJ2-7; 7 nucleotides align to TRBD1. The germline gives CDR1 SGHTA, CDR2 FQGNSA. Trimming took 5 bases from V and 4 from J; bases not matched to a gene: 5. The CDR3 contains 13 residues. The CDR3 region is CASSPGTVYEQYL. CDR3 bases: TGTGCCAGCAGCCCCGGGACAGTATACGAGCAGTACCTC.

Comments on this clonotype: A read error may explain this, as a much larger clone is one base away. V is TRBV5-4 and J is TRBJ2-3; 16 bases are a match to TRBD2. V was pared by 4 bases and J by 2 bases, with 7 bases of the junction left unmatched. Per germline, CDR1 SGHNT and CDR2 YYREEE (reference sequence). This CDR3 has 18 amino acids. CDR3 in DNA: TGTGCCAGCAGCCGCGGGACTAGCGGGAGGGGGCTCACAGATACGCAGTATTTT. Translating it yields CASSRGTSGRGLTDTQYF.

This clonotype has at least ten counts. The chain is built from TRBV7-9 and TRBJ1-5; no clear D gene. CDR3 size: 12 residues. Trimming took 8 bases from V and 4 from J, leaving 9 bases between them. Germline assignment: CDR1 SEHNR and CDR2 FQNEAQ (reference sequence). CDR3: CASCNPNQPQHF. For the CDR3, the DNA is TGTGCCAGCTGCAACCCGAATCAGCCCCAGCATTTT.

This clonotype has ten or more counts. The chain links TRBV5-1 to TRBJ2-7; a possible D gene is TRBD1 (7 bases). In germline, CDR1 is SGHRS, CDR2 YFSETQ. With 0 bases removed from V and 2 bases from J, the gap between germline ends came to 12 bases. The CDR3 extends over 15 amino acids. CDR3 sequence: CASSLVQGGPYEQYF. For the CDR3, the DNA is TGCGCCAGCAGCTTGGTCCAGGGGGGTCCCTACGAGCAGTACTTC.

The table lists this clonotype with many counts. One end of the junction is discordant with germline, which a read error may explain. The CDR3 spells CASSIAGGPKDTQYF. In nucleotides, the CDR3 is TGTGCCAGTAGCATAGCGGGAGGGCCCAAAGATACGCAGTATTTT. The rearrangement uses TRBV19 and TRBJ2-3; 11 positions agree with TRBD2. The CDR3 has 15 residues. Germline CDR1 reads LNHDA; CDR2 reads SQIVND (reference sequence).

This clonotype was seen at least ten times. For the CDR3, the DNA is TGTGCCACCAGTCGAACGGGGAGGTTGGGGGAGACCCAGTACTTC. This translates into CATSRTGRLGETQYF. The gene calls are TRBV24-1 and TRBJ2-5; D is possibly TRBD2 (6 bases). The CDR3 runs to 15 residues. Trimming took 6 bases from V and 5 from J, leaving 18 bases between them. CDR1 KGHDR and CDR2 SFDVKD come from the germline V gene.

This clonotype was recorded many times. The rearrangement joins TRBV2 to TRBJ2-7, with 11 bases fitting TRBD2. Germline CDR1 is SNHLY and CDR2 is FYNNEI. V gave up 5 bases and J gave up 9 bases; unmatched junction bases: 9. The CDR3 has 14 amino acids. In DNA form, the CDR3 reads TGTGCCAGCAGTTCGACTAGCGGGACTGCTGCGCAGTACTTC. This sequence encodes CASSSTSGTAAQYF.

This clonotype showed up just once. The J gene is TRBJ2-3, the V gene TRBV2; 7 nucleotides match TRBD1. CDR3 size: 13 residues. V gave up 8 bases and J gave up 3 bases; unmatched junction bases: 5. Germline CDR1 and CDR2: SNHLY and FYNNEI. Here the CDR3 DNA reads TGTGCCAGCGAAGACAGGGTGACAGATACGCAGTATTTT. Amino acid sequence: CASEDRVTDTQYF.

In this sample, this clonotype turned up many times. This chain uses TRBV9 with TRBJ1-6, with D possibly matching TRBD1 (5 bases). This CDR3 has 14 residues. Trimming cost V 2 bases and J 9 bases, with 12 bases left between them. Germline lookup yields CDR1 SGDLS and CDR2 YYNGEE. CDR3: CASSVRQGVSPLHF. The CDR3 coding sequence is TGTGCCAGCAGCGTGAGACAAGGGGTTTCACCCCTCCACTTT.

J is TRBJ2-3 and V is TRBV15; 8 bases align to TRBD2. J gave up 1 base and V 5 bases, and 8 bases lay outside the gene matches. This CDR3 is built from 16 residues. The germline V gene encodes CDR1 LNHNV and CDR2 YYDKDF (reference sequence). The CDR3 nucleotides read TGTGCCACCAGCGTTGACCCGGGAGGGCGCACAGATACGCAGTATTTT. It codes for CATSVDPGGRTDTQYF.